The present TCR beta chain was sequenced within a study of T cell responses to AZD1222 COVID-19 vaccine. For this clone: Antigen unknown.

Findings and caveats of the study: Baseline serology detected seropositivity in only a handful of AZD1222 recipients. As reported, nearly half of all spike-specific TCRs target variant regions that are unmutated. Donors in the cohort were predominantly white British and more often female, and clonal diversity was possibly underestimated.

This table comes from immunoSEQ multiplex PCR, and its TCRdb copy is limited to in-frame clones, with some not included. The data show 100,000 to 150,000 clones, 75% to 90% seen once. Sequenced here: peripheral blood, sampled 28 days after the second AZD1222 dose. This TCR came from an adult who received the AZD1222 COVID-19 vaccine.

The chain's CDR3 is CASSSGGNQETQYF. DNA of the CDR3: TGCGCCAGCAGCAGCGGGGGGAACCAAGAGACCCAGTACTTC. The V call is TRBV5-1, the J call TRBJ2-5, with 9 bases lining up with TRBD2. The ends lost 4 bases at V and 0 bases at J; junction bases unmatched: 1. The CDR3 extends over 14 amino acids. Germline V gives CDR1 SGHRS, CDR2 YFSETQ.